This TCR beta chain was captured by sequencing in a study of blood T cell repertoires in COVID-19. Overall study: Researchers got acute and convalescent COVID-19 samples from the United States, Italy and Spain.

Sequenced by immunoSEQ multiplex PCR; TCRdb stores in-frame clones only, minus some. The sample has about 70,000 clones; about 89% are singletons. The germline V gene encodes CDR1 MNHEY and CDR2 SVGEGT. Trimming took 2 bases from V and 5 from J, leaving 12 bases between them. The CDR3 covers 14 residues. The sample was peripheral blood. This chain links TRBV6-2 or TRBV6-3 with TRBJ2-5; D possibly corresponds to TRBD1 (5 bases). The origin of this receptor is a man aged 50 to 60 with active COVID-19. The CDR3 DNA follows: TGTGCCAGCAGTTACAGTGGGGCAAGGGAGACCCAGTACTTC. This translates into CASSYSGARETQYF.